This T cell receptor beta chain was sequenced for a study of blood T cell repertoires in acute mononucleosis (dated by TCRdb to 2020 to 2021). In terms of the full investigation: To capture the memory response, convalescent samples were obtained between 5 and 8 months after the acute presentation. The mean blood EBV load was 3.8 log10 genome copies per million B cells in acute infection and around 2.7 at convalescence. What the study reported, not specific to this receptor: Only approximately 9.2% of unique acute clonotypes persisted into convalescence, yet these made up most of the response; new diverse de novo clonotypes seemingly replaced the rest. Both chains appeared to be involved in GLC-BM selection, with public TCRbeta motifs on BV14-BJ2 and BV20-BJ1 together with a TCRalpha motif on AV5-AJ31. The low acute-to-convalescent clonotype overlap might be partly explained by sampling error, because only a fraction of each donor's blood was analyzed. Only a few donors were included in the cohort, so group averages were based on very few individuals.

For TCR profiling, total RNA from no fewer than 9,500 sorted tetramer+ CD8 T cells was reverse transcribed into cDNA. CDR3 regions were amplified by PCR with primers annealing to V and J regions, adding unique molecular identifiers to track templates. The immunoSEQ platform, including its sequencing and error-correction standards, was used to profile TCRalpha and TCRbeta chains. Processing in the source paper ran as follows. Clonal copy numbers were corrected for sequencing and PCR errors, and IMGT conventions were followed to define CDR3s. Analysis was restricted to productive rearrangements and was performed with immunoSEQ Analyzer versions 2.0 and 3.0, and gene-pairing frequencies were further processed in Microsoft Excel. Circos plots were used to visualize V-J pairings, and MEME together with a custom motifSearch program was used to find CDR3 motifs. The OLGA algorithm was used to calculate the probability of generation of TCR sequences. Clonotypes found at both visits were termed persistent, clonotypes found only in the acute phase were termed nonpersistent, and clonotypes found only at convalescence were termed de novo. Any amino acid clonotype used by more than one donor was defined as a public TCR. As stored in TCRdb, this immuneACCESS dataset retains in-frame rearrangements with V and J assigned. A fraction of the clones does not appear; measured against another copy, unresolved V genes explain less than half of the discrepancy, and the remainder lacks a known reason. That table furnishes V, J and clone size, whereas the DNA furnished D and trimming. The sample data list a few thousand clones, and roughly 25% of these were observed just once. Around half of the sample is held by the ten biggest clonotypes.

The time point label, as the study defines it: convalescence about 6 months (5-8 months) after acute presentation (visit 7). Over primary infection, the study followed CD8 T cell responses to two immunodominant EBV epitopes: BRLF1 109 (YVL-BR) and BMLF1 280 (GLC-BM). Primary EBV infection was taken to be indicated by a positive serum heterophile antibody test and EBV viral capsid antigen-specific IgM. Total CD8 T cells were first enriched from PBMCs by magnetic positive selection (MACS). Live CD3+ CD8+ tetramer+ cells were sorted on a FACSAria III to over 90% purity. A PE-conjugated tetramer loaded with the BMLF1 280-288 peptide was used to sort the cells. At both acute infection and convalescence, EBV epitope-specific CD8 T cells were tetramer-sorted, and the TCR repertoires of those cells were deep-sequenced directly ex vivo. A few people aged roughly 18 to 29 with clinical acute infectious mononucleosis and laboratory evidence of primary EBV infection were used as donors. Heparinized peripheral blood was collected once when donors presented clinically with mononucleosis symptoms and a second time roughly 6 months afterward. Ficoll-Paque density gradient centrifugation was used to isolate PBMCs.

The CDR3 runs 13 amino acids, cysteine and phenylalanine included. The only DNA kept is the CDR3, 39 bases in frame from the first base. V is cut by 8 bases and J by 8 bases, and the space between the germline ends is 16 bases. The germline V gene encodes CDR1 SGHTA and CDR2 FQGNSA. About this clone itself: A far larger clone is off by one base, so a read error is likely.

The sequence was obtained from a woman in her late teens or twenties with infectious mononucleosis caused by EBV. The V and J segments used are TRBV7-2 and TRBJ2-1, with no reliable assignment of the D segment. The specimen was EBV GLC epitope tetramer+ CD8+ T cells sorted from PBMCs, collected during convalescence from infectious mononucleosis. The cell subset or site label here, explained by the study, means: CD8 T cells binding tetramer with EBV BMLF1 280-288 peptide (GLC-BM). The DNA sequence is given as TGTGCCAGCGGCGTTCTGCCCGGGTATGAGCAGTTCTTC. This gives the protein CASGVLPGYEQFF.